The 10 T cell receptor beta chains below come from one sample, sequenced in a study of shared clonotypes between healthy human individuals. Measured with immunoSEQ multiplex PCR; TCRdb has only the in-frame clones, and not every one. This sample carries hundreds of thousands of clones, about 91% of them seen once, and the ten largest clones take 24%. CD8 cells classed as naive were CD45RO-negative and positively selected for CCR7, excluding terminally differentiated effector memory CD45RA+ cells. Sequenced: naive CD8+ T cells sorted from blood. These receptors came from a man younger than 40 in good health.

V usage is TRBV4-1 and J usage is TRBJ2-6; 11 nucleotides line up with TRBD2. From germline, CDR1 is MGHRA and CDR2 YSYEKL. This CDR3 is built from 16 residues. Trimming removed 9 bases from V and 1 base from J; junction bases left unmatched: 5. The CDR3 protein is CASRLAGKSGANVLTF. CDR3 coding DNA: TGCGCCAGTAGACTAGCGGGGAAATCTGGGGCCAACGTCCTGACTTTC.

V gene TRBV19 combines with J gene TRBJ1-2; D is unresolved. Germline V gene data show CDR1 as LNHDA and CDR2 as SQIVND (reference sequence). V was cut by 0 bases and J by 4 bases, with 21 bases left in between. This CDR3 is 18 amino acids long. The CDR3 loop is CASSIDPAGSDTGYGYTF. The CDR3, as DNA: TGTGCCAGTAGTATAGACCCCGCAGGATCGGATACTGGCTATGGCTACACCTTC.

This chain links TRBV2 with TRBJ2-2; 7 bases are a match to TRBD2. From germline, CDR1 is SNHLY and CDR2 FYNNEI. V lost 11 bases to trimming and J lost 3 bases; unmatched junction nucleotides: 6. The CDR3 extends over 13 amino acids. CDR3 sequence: CAQGGRDTGELFF. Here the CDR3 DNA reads TGTGCCCAGGGCGGGAGAGACACCGGGGAGCTGTTTTTT.

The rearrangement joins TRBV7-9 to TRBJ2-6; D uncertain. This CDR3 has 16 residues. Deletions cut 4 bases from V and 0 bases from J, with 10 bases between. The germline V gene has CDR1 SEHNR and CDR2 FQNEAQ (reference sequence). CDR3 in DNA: TGTGCCAGCAGCTCTACAGCGTTCTCTGGGGCCAACGTCCTGACTTTC. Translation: CASSSTAFSGANVLTF.

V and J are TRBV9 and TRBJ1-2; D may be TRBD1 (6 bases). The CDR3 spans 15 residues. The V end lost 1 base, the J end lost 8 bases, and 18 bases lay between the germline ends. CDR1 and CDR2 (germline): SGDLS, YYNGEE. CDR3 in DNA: TGTGCCAGCAGCGTACAGGTGGGGGGGCTTGACGGCTACACCTTC. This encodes CASSVQVGGLDGYTF.

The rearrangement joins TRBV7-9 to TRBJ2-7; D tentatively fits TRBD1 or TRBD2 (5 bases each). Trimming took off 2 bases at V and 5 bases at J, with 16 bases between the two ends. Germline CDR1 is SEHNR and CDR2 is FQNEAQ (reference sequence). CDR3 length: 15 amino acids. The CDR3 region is CASSLSSGPVHEQYF. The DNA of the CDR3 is TGTGCCAGCAGCTTATCTTCGGGACCCGTCCACGAGCAGTACTTC.

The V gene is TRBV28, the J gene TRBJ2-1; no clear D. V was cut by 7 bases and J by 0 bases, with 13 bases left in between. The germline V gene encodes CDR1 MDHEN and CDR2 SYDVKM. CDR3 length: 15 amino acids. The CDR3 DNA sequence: TGTGCCAGCACGACAACGGGTAGCTCCTACAATGAGCAGTTCTTC. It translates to CASTTTGSSYNEQFF.

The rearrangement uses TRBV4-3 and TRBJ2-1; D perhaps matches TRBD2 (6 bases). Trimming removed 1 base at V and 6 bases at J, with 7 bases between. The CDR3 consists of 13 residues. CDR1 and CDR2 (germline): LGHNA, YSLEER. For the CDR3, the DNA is TGCGCCAGCAGCCAAGTGGGGGGCAATGAGCAGTTCTTC. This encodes CASSQVGGNEQFF.

CDR3 region: CASSPRTGSSYEQYF. The CDR3 region has the DNA TGTGCCAGTAGCCCGAGGACAGGATCCTCCTACGAGCAGTACTTC. The V and J genes are TRBV19 and TRBJ2-7; 7 bases map to TRBD1. V shed 6 bases, J shed 0 bases, and the junction held 8 bases outside the gene matches. The CDR3 totals 15 residues. Germline V gene data show CDR1 as LNHDA and CDR2 as SQIVND (reference sequence).

The CDR3 nucleotides read TGTGCCAGCAGCATCCTAGGGACGGCCTCGGATGAGCAGTTCTTC. Translated, it gives CASSILGTASDEQFF. This sequence joins TRBV9 and TRBJ2-1; the D gene could be TRBD1 or TRBD2 (5 bases each). Trimming took 4 bases from V and 8 from J, leaving 19 bases between them. CDR1 and CDR2 from the germline V gene are SGDLS and YYNGEE. The CDR3 has 15 residues.